The rows below give T cell receptor beta chains drawn from one sample of a study of blood T cell repertoires in COVID-19. Assay used: immunoSEQ multiplex PCR; TCRdb lists only in-frame clones, some missing. The table includes hundreds of thousands of clones, 75% to 90% detected once. The sample comprised peripheral blood. All receptors come from a man between 18 and 29 years old with COVID-19, enrolled during active disease. CDR3s include the opening cysteine and the closing phenylalanine or tryptophan. Fields, in order: clone size, J gene, V gene, CDR3 length, D gene, CDR3 protein, CDR3 DNA. D genes are given only for firm matches. The listing skips clone size in some rows; elsewhere it reads once, few, many or a size class.

clone_size: .; j_call: TRBJ2-7; v_call: TRBV5-6; cdr3_length: 15; d_call: TRBD2; cdr3_aa: CASSSSSGGSYEQYF; cdr3_nt: TGTGCCAGCAGCTCCTCTAGCGGGGGCTCCTACGAGCAGTACTTC
clone_size: .; j_call: TRBJ2-1; v_call: TRBV12-3/TRBV12-4; cdr3_length: 13; d_call: TRBD2; cdr3_aa: CATGLAGGNEQFF; cdr3_nt: TGTGCCACCGGACTAGCGGGAGGCAATGAGCAGTTCTTC
clone_size: .; j_call: TRBJ2-2; v_call: TRBV12-2; cdr3_length: 16; d_call: .; cdr3_aa: CASRLGLAENTGELFF; cdr3_nt: TGTGCAAGTCGCTTAGGGCTAGCGGAGAACACCGGGGAGCTGTTTTTT
clone_size: few; j_call: TRBJ1-1; v_call: TRBV15; cdr3_length: 14; d_call: .; cdr3_aa: CATSRGDRNTEAFF; cdr3_nt: TGTGCCACCAGCAGAGGAGACAGGAACACTGAAGCTTTCTTT
clone_size: .; j_call: TRBJ2-5; v_call: TRBV15; cdr3_length: 15; d_call: .; cdr3_aa: CATSRSRGGQETQYF; cdr3_nt: TGTGCCACCAGCAGATCCCGAGGCGGCCAAGAGACCCAGTACTTC
clone_size: once; j_call: TRBJ2-7; v_call: TRBV12-3/TRBV12-4; cdr3_length: 13; d_call: .; cdr3_aa: CASSSSTSYEQYF; cdr3_nt: TGTGCCAGCAGCTCCAGTACCTCCTACGAGCAGTACTTC
clone_size: .; j_call: TRBJ2-3; v_call: TRBV10-3; cdr3_length: 13; d_call: .; cdr3_aa: CAINSVARGTQYF; cdr3_nt: TGTGCCATCAACTCCGTCGCTCGGGGTACGCAGTATTTT
clone_size: .; j_call: TRBJ2-7; v_call: TRBV24-1; cdr3_length: 13; d_call: .; cdr3_aa: CATVRVDGYEQYF; cdr3_nt: TGTGCCACCGTCAGGGTTGACGGCTACGAGCAGTACTTC
clone_size: .; j_call: TRBJ2-2; v_call: TRBV7-9; cdr3_length: 14; d_call: .; cdr3_aa: CASSLVANTGELFF; cdr3_nt: TGTGCCAGCAGCTTAGTAGCGAACACCGGGGAGCTGTTTTTT
clone_size: once; j_call: TRBJ2-1; v_call: TRBV19; cdr3_length: 14; d_call: TRBD1; cdr3_aa: CASRTGQTYNEQFF; cdr3_nt: TGTGCCAGCAGGACAGGACAAACCTACAATGAGCAGTTCTTC
clone_size: .; j_call: TRBJ2-3; v_call: TRBV3-1/TRBV3-2; cdr3_length: 14; d_call: TRBD2; cdr3_aa: CASSLSGSTDTQYF; cdr3_nt: TGTGCCAGCAGCCTTAGCGGGAGCACAGATACGCAGTATTTT
clone_size: .; j_call: TRBJ2-2; v_call: TRBV11-2; cdr3_length: 16; d_call: TRBD2; cdr3_aa: CASSFELAGATGELFF; cdr3_nt: TGTGCCAGCAGCTTCGAACTAGCGGGAGCGACCGGGGAGCTGTTTTTT
clone_size: .; j_call: TRBJ1-6; v_call: TRBV18; cdr3_length: 13; d_call: .; cdr3_aa: CASSQSLDSPLHF; cdr3_nt: TGTGCCAGCTCTCAGTCATTGGATTCACCCCTCCACTTT
clone_size: .; j_call: TRBJ2-7; v_call: TRBV5-1; cdr3_length: 15; d_call: .; cdr3_aa: CASSLVSGDTYEQYF; cdr3_nt: TGCGCCAGCAGCTTGGTAAGCGGGGACACCTACGAGCAGTACTTC
clone_size: .; j_call: TRBJ2-7; v_call: TRBV28; cdr3_length: 15; d_call: TRBD2; cdr3_aa: CASSVTGTGGYEQYF; cdr3_nt: TGTGCCAGCAGTGTAACCGGGACGGGAGGCTACGAGCAGTACTTC
clone_size: .; j_call: TRBJ1-4; v_call: TRBV25-1; cdr3_length: 15; d_call: .; cdr3_aa: CASSDSRRQKGELFF; cdr3_nt: TGTGCCAGCAGTGACTCTCGACGGCAGAAGGGGGAACTGTTTTTT
clone_size: .; j_call: TRBJ2-6; v_call: TRBV10-1; cdr3_length: 13; d_call: .; cdr3_aa: CASNRSGANVLTF; cdr3_nt: TGCGCCAGCAATCGGTCTGGGGCCAACGTCCTGACTTTC
clone_size: .; j_call: TRBJ2-3; v_call: TRBV15; cdr3_length: 15; d_call: TRBD2; cdr3_aa: CATSRAGLAPDTQYF; cdr3_nt: TGTGCCACCAGCAGAGCTGGACTAGCCCCAGATACGCAGTATTTT
clone_size: .; j_call: TRBJ2-7; v_call: TRBV27; cdr3_length: 19; d_call: TRBD1; cdr3_aa: CASSLSQLPGQGSTYEQYF; cdr3_nt: TGTGCCAGCAGTTTATCCCAACTTCCGGGACAGGGGTCGACCTACGAGCAGTACTTC
clone_size: .; j_call: TRBJ2-5; v_call: TRBV19; cdr3_length: 14; d_call: TRBD1; cdr3_aa: CASRAPGQGQTQYF; cdr3_nt: TGTGCCAGTAGAGCCCCGGGACAGGGACAGACCCAGTACTTC
clone_size: .; j_call: TRBJ2-3; v_call: TRBV5-4; cdr3_length: 14; d_call: TRBD2; cdr3_aa: CASRTSGVTDTQYF; cdr3_nt: TGTGCCAGCAGGACTAGCGGGGTGACAGATACGCAGTATTTT
clone_size: .; j_call: TRBJ1-4; v_call: TRBV15; cdr3_length: 14; d_call: .; cdr3_aa: CATSGTGVYEKLFF; cdr3_nt: TGTGCCACCAGCGGTACGGGGGTGTATGAAAAACTGTTTTTT
clone_size: .; j_call: TRBJ2-1; v_call: TRBV7-9; cdr3_length: 17; d_call: TRBD1; cdr3_aa: CASSVGYRGTGDNEQFF; cdr3_nt: TGTGCCAGCAGCGTAGGCTACCGCGGGACAGGGGACAATGAGCAGTTCTTC
clone_size: .; j_call: TRBJ2-6; v_call: TRBV7-9; cdr3_length: 16; d_call: TRBD1; cdr3_aa: CAIPGTGYSGANVLTF; cdr3_nt: TGTGCCATACCCGGGACAGGTTATTCTGGGGCCAACGTCCTGACTTTC
clone_size: .; j_call: TRBJ2-7; v_call: TRBV15; cdr3_length: 13; d_call: TRBD2; cdr3_aa: CATRSGGGYEQYF; cdr3_nt: TGTGCCACCAGGTCTGGGGGGGGCTACGAGCAGTACTTC
clone_size: .; j_call: TRBJ1-2; v_call: TRBV30; cdr3_length: 12; d_call: .; cdr3_aa: CAWTEVTGPSTF; cdr3_nt: TGTGCCTGGACCGAGGTGACAGGCCCCTCCACCTTC
clone_size: .; j_call: TRBJ2-2; v_call: TRBV6-5; cdr3_length: 15; d_call: TRBD2; cdr3_aa: CASSYTSGGTGELFF; cdr3_nt: TGTGCCAGCAGTTACACTAGCGGGGGCACCGGGGAGCTGTTTTTT
clone_size: .; j_call: TRBJ2-7; v_call: TRBV3-1/TRBV3-2; cdr3_length: 15; d_call: .; cdr3_aa: CASSPWGEGSVEQYF; cdr3_nt: TGTGCCAGCAGCCCATGGGGTGAGGGTTCCGTCGAGCAGTACTTC
clone_size: once; j_call: TRBJ1-3; v_call: TRBV15; cdr3_length: 15; d_call: .; cdr3_aa: CATSRDWGAGNTIYF; cdr3_nt: TGTGCCACCAGCAGAGATTGGGGGGCTGGAAACACCATATATTTT
clone_size: .; j_call: TRBJ2-7; v_call: TRBV11-3; cdr3_length: 15; d_call: TRBD2; cdr3_aa: CASSPTSGSSYEQYF; cdr3_nt: TGTGCCAGCAGCCCGACTAGCGGAAGCTCCTACGAGCAGTACTTC
clone_size: .; j_call: TRBJ1-1; v_call: TRBV6-5; cdr3_length: 13; d_call: .; cdr3_aa: CASSFQKNTEAFF; cdr3_nt: TGTGCCAGCAGTTTTCAAAAAAACACTGAAGCTTTCTTT
clone_size: .; j_call: TRBJ2-2; v_call: TRBV11-3; cdr3_length: 15; d_call: TRBD2; cdr3_aa: CASSLSGSQTGELFF; cdr3_nt: TGTGCCAGCAGCTTAAGCGGGAGTCAGACCGGGGAGCTGTTTTTT
clone_size: .; j_call: TRBJ2-3; v_call: TRBV15; cdr3_length: 14; d_call: TRBD2; cdr3_aa: CATSSRDYQDTQYF; cdr3_nt: TGTGCCACCAGCAGCCGGGACTACCAAGATACGCAGTATTTT
clone_size: once; j_call: TRBJ1-1; v_call: TRBV9; cdr3_length: 14; d_call: .; cdr3_aa: CASSVAGVRAEAFF; cdr3_nt: TGTGCCAGCAGCGTAGCCGGGGTTCGCGCTGAAGCTTTCTTT
clone_size: .; j_call: TRBJ1-2; v_call: TRBV12-3/TRBV12-4; cdr3_length: 12; d_call: .; cdr3_aa: CASSLLSYGYTF; cdr3_nt: TGTGCCAGCAGTCTCCTTTCCTATGGCTACACCTTC
clone_size: .; j_call: TRBJ2-5; v_call: TRBV19; cdr3_length: 16; d_call: TRBD2; cdr3_aa: CASALSWRTSRETQYF; cdr3_nt: TGTGCCAGTGCACTGTCCTGGAGGACTAGCCGAGAGACCCAGTACTTC